Each of the 8 T cell receptor beta chains below was sequenced from the same sample in a study of shared clonotypes between healthy human individuals. Naive CD8 isolation took CD45RO-negative cells positively selected for CCR7 and excluded terminally differentiated effector memory CD45RA+ cells. Produced via immunoSEQ multiplex PCR; TCRdb's table is partial and in-frame only. Of nearly 2 million clones listed, approximately 94% are singletons. The sequencing input was naive CD8+ T cells sorted from blood. Source of these receptors: a man younger than 30 in good health.

The chain is built from TRBV5-6 and TRBJ1-1; 10 positions match TRBD1. The CDR3 loop spans 19 amino acids. J gave up 1 base and V 4 bases, and 16 bases lay outside the gene matches. Germline CDR1 is SGHDT and CDR2 is YYEEEE. Here the CDR3 reads CASSTRQGAVGRWNTEAFF. The CDR3 nucleotides are TGTGCCAGCAGCACGAGACAGGGGGCGGTAGGGAGATGGAACACTGAAGCTTTCTTT.

The J gene is TRBJ1-2, the V gene TRBV28; D gene unclear. The germline gives CDR1 MDHEN, CDR2 SYDVKM. Trimming shortened V by 3 bases and J by 7 bases, and 9 bases separated the two germline ends. CDR3 length: 12 amino acids. The CDR3 here is CASSFMLGGYTF. In DNA form, the CDR3 reads TGTGCCAGCAGTTTTATGCTTGGTGGCTACACCTTC.

The gene calls are TRBV4-2 and TRBJ1-2, with D possibly being TRBD1 (6 bases). CDR1 is LGHNA and CDR2 is YNFKEQ in the germline V gene. The CDR3 runs to 12 residues. V was clipped by 6 bases and J by 4 bases, with 9 bases between them. Here the CDR3 DNA reads TGTGCCAGCAGATCGGACAGCTATGGCTACACCTTC. Protein product: CASRSDSYGYTF.

Regarding this clone: The identical CDR3 is also encoded by other nucleotide sequences in the sample. The chain combines TRBV6-1 with TRBJ2-7, with D uncertain. V shed 1 base and J shed 9 bases, with 4 bases lying between them. The CDR3 covers 10 residues. CDR1 is MNHNS, CDR2 SASEGT, per germline. CDR3 protein: CASSEGRQYF. For the CDR3, the DNA is TGTGCCAGCAGTGAAGGGCGGCAGTACTTC.

V usage is TRBV5-6 and J usage is TRBJ2-7; 12 nucleotides line up with TRBD1. V lost 5 bases, J lost 4 bases, and 4 bases stayed unmatched. This CDR3 contains 14 residues. Germline lookup yields CDR1 SGHDT and CDR2 YYEEEE. The DNA of the CDR3 is TGTGCCAGCAGGGGACAGGGGGCTTCATACGAGCAGTACTTC. As protein: CASRGQGASYEQYF.

The rearrangement links TRBV7-9 to TRBJ2-2; D might be TRBD1 (6 bases). CDR1 and CDR2 from the germline V gene are SEHNR and FQNEAQ (reference sequence). The CDR3 totals 17 residues. V was pared by 4 bases and J by 1 base, with 16 bases between. The CDR3 DNA sequence: TGTGCCAGCAGCTCCCGGGACACCAAAAAGAACACCGGGGAGCTGTTTTTT. The encoded protein is CASSSRDTKKNTGELFF. Based on the CDR3 plus reference TRBV7-9 and TRBJ2-2, the full variable domain is DTGVSQNPRHKITKRGQNVTFRCDPISEHNRLYWYRQTLGQGPEFLTYFQNEAQLEKSRLLSDRFSAERPKGSFSTLEIQRTEQGDSAMYLCASSSRDTKKNTGELFFGEGSRLTVL.

The J gene is TRBJ2-5, the V gene TRBV12-5; weak D call: TRBD1 (5 bases). Germline V CDR1 and CDR2: LGHNT, FRNRAP. Trimming shortened V by 1 base and J by 2 bases, and 11 bases separated the two germline ends. This CDR3 contains 15 residues. The CDR3 nucleotides are TGTGCTAGTGGTTTGGGTGGGGCGAGGCAAGAGACCCAGTACTTC. Translating gives CASGLGGARQETQYF.

The genes are TRBV2 and TRBJ2-5; 12 nucleotides line up with TRBD2. Germline loops: CDR1 SNHLY, CDR2 FYNNEI. J lost 5 bases, V lost 6 bases, and 4 bases had no gene match. The CDR3 covers 14 residues. DNA of the CDR3: TGTGCCAGCAGCCTTGGACTAGCGGGGGAGACCCAGTACTTC. Translated: CASSLGLAGETQYF.